This T cell receptor beta chain stems from a study of a mutant IDH1 vaccine in newly diagnosed glioma. Overall study context: Vaccinations were initiated 4-6 weeks following radiotherapy alone, or were given together with temozolomide cycles. Patients had received radiotherapy, temozolomide, or both previously, most receiving both. Study conclusions and caveats: Changes in top peripheral clonotypes did not appear linked to pseudoprogression.

Sample time point: week 35, safety follow-up. With topical imiquimod, each dose of the vaccine consisted of 300 ug of mutant IDH1 20-mer peptide. New WHO grade 3 or 4 astrocytomas that were IDH1-mutant and ATRX-lost occurred in the donors. A note on this clone: Its target is not known. In the same sample, other DNA sequences code for this CDR3.

Some clones are missing from TCRdb's copy, which holds only in-frame ones; the method was immunoSEQ multiplex PCR. Among about 48,000 clones listed, approximately 79% were seen once. The length of the CDR3 is 14 residues. The germline V gene encodes CDR1 MNHEY and CDR2 SVGAGI. The junction had 8 bases not matched to a gene; V was cut back by 6 bases and J by 3 bases. Sequencing was performed on PBMCs, taken from a glioma patient whose treatment included an IDH1 peptide vaccine. The chain carries TRBV6-5 and TRBJ2-7, with TRBD1 matching 7 bases. The clonotype originates from a man aged 35-49 years with glioma. This CDR3 is CASSPYRGSYEQYF. The CDR3 nucleotides are TGTGCCAGCAGCCCGTACAGGGGCAGCTACGAGCAGTACTTC.